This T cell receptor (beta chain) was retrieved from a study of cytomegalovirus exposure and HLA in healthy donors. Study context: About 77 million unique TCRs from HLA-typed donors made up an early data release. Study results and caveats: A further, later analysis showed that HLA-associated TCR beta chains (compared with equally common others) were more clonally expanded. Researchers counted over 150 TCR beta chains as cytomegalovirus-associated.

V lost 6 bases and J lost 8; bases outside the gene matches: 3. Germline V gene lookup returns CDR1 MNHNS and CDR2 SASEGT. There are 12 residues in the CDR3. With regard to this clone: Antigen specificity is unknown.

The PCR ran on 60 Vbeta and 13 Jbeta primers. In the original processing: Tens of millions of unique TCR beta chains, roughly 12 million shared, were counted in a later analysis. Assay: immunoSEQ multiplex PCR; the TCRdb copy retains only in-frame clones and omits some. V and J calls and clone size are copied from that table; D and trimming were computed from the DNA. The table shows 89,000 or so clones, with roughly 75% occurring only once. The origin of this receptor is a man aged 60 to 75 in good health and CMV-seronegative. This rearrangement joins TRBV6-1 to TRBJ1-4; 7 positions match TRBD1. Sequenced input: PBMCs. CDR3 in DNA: TGTGCCAGCAGAGCAGGGGGGGAAAAACTGTTTTTT. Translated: CASRAGGEKLFF.